This T cell receptor (beta chain) was recovered during a study of regulatory T cells in long-lasting Graves disease. Stated time point: newly diagnosed GD, antithyroid drugs for less than 3 months. RNA from PBMCs was the source of the TCR library. Assembly of TCR beta libraries relied on iRepertoire HTBI primers together with Arm-PCR of CDR3 regions. TCRdb reanalysed the multiplex PCR reads using MiXCR and keeps one entry per CDR3 protein. The profile shows about 530,000 distinct CDR3 sequences, 15% to 20% of them singletons. This CDR3 contains 15 residues. The V end lost 5 bases, the J end lost 12 bases, and 25 bases lay between the germline ends. Germline lookup yields CDR1 MGHDK and CDR2 SYGVNS. The same data also went into a second study, on T cells in Graves' hyperthyroidism and ophthalmopathy.

This chain uses TRBV25-1 with TRBJ1-2; D is unresolved. The sequenced sample was peripheral blood mononuclear cells (PBMCs), obtained at new diagnosis, from a patient treated with antithyroid drugs. The sequence was obtained from a woman aged 35 to 59 with Graves disease. CDR3 sequence reads: CASSSLAATFGGHTF. In DNA form, the CDR3 reads TGTGCCAGCAGTTCCCTGGCCGCGACATTTGGCGGCCACACCTTC.